A single sample is the source of the 17 T cell receptor beta chains below, sequenced in a study of blood T cell repertoires in COVID-19. Only in-frame clones appear in the TCRdb table, and some are missing; sequencing was by immunoSEQ multiplex PCR. The table has over 65,000 clones, over 85% seen once. Sequenced sample: peripheral blood. The origin of the receptors is a human donor in a cohort sampled during active COVID-19.

Only one count was recorded for this clone. The chain employs TRBV9 and TRBJ2-3; 9 bases line up with TRBD2. V shed 0 bases and J 5 bases; nucleotides not matched to a gene: 4. Germline V gives CDR1 SGDLS, CDR2 YYNGEE. The CDR3 loop spans 15 amino acids. Here the CDR3 DNA reads TGTGCCAGCAGCGTAGAAACTAGCGGGCTAGATACGCAGTATTTT. Translating it yields CASSVETSGLDTQYF.

This chain links TRBV29-1 with TRBJ2-3; TRBD1 matches at 7 bases. The CDR3 spans 13 residues. Germline V gene data show CDR1 as SQVTM and CDR2 as ANQGSEA. In DNA form, the CDR3 reads TGCGGGTTTAACAGGGGAGCACAGGATACGCAGTATTTT. Its protein is CGFNRGAQDTQYF.

The rearrangement joins TRBV14 to TRBJ1-5; D not certain. This CDR3 has 13 residues. The germline CDR1 and CDR2 sequences are SGHDN and FVKESK. V was shortened by 0 bases and J by 6 bases, with 6 bases between the two germline ends. Written as DNA, the CDR3 is TGTGCCAGCAGCCAAGATTTCAGTCAGCCCCAGCATTTT. Translating gives CASSQDFSQPQHF.

V usage is TRBV27 and J usage is TRBJ2-7; weak D call: TRBD1 (5 bases). CDR1 MNHEY and CDR2 SMNVEV come from the germline V gene (reference sequence). The CDR3 contains 15 residues. With 6 bases removed from V and 2 bases from J, the gap between germline ends came to 17 bases. CDR3 coding DNA: TGTGCCAGCAGGGTTTCGCCAGGGCCCGCCTACGAGCAGTACTTC. Protein sequence: CASRVSPGPAYEQYF.

The chain has TRBV27 and TRBJ2-3, with D unclear. Germline CDR1 reads MNHEY; CDR2 reads SMNVEV (reference sequence). Trimming removed 8 bases at V and 3 bases at J, with 6 bases between. CDR3 length: 11 residues. Here the CDR3 reads CASGLTDTQYF. The CDR3 DNA reads as TGTGCCAGCGGGCTAACAGATACGCAGTATTTT.

In its sample, this clone was seen once. The chain uses TRBV29-1 and TRBJ2-1; TRBD2 might be the D (5 bases). Germline-derived CDR1 and CDR2 are SQVTM and ANQGSEA. CDR3 length equals 14 residues. The V end lost 4 bases, the J end lost 3 bases, and 13 bases lay between the germline ends. CDR3 sequence (DNA): TGCAGCGTTGCCCCGGGAAGCGGCTACAATGAGCAGTTCTTC. This codes for CSVAPGSGYNEQFF.

V and J are TRBV28 and TRBJ2-3; 10 nucleotides align to TRBD2. The CDR3 covers 17 residues. V lost 2 bases, J lost 2 bases, and 7 bases stayed unmatched. The germline V gene has CDR1 MDHEN and CDR2 SYDVKM. CDR3 sequence: CASSLTGLALITDTQYF. CDR3 in DNA: TGTGCCAGCAGTTTAACGGGACTAGCGTTGATCACAGATACGCAGTATTTT.

The V gene is TRBV28, the J gene TRBJ2-3, with D unclear. The CDR3 has 15 residues. The ends were cut back, 8 bases at V and 2 bases at J, with 17 bases in the middle. Per germline, CDR1 MDHEN and CDR2 SYDVKM. The CDR3 sequence is CASQSRRVHTDTQYF. CDR3 bases: TGTGCCAGCCAATCAAGACGGGTCCACACAGATACGCAGTATTTT.

The chain recombines TRBV28 with TRBJ1-2; 7 positions agree with TRBD1. In germline, CDR1 is MDHEN, CDR2 SYDVKM. The CDR3 length is 14 residues. With V trimmed by 3 bases and J by 5 bases, 6 bases remained unmatched. CDR3: CASSFLGRGYGYTF. In DNA form, the CDR3 reads TGTGCCAGCAGTTTTCTAGGCAGGGGGTATGGCTACACCTTC.

By share, this clone ranks as large (0.1 to 1%). The rearrangement joins TRBV9 to TRBJ2-7; TRBD1 matches at 9 bases. The CDR3 sequence is 15 residues long. The J segment lost 5 bases and the V segment lost 0 bases, leaving 6 bases of the junction unmatched. Germline loops: CDR1 SGDLS, CDR2 YYNGEE. CDR3 sequence (DNA): TGTGCCAGCAGCGTAGAGGGGGGGACAGGGAACGAGCAGTACTTC. Translating gives CASSVEGGTGNEQYF.

The chain uses TRBV3-1 (or the pseudogene TRBV3-2) and TRBJ1-2; TRBD1 agrees at 12 bases. From germline, CDR1 is LGHDT and CDR2 YNNKEL (reference sequence). The CDR3 length is 15 residues. V was clipped by 4 bases and J by 7 bases; unmatched bases: 7. The CDR3 DNA is TGTGCCAGCAGCCTCGGGACAGGGGGCCCAAGTGGCTACACCTTC. This encodes CASSLGTGGPSGYTF.

The chain is built from TRBV5-4 and TRBJ1-4; possible D gene TRBD1, 6 bases. Germline CDR1 reads SGHNT; CDR2 reads YYREEE (reference sequence). Trimming stripped 5 bases from V and 0 bases from J, with 14 bases between. The length of the CDR3 is 16 residues. CDR3 sequence reads: CASSLGQTTTNEKLFF. CDR3 nucleotides: TGTGCCAGCAGTCTTGGACAGACGACAACTAATGAAAAACTGTTTTTT.

The rearrangement uses TRBV29-1 and TRBJ1-2; the D gene is possibly TRBD1 (5 bases). The CDR3 runs to 13 residues. Germline V gene data show CDR1 as SQVTM and CDR2 as ANQGSEA. V dropped 7 bases and J dropped 5 bases, with 17 bases sitting between them. DNA for the CDR3: TGCAGCGCGTCGGAGACAGAAGGATATGGCTACACCTTC. Translation gives CSASETEGYGYTF.

The chain employs TRBV28 and TRBJ2-7; 9 nucleotides align to TRBD2. Per the germline V gene, CDR1 is MDHEN and CDR2 is SYDVKM. The CDR3 loop spans 13 amino acids. J gave up 2 bases and V 8 bases, and 4 bases lay outside the gene matches. The CDR3 protein is CASEREAPYEQYF. The CDR3 DNA is TGTGCCAGCGAGCGGGAGGCCCCCTACGAGCAGTACTTC.

The chain carries TRBV2 and TRBJ1-4; 7 bases line up with TRBD1. The trim removed 6 bases at V and 0 bases at J, leaving 4 bases unmatched. The germline V gene has CDR1 SNHLY and CDR2 FYNNEI. The CDR3 consists of 15 residues. CDR3 amino acids: CASSSGTATNEKLFF. The CDR3, as DNA: TGTGCCAGCAGCTCGGGGACAGCAACTAATGAAAAACTGTTTTTT.

This clone was recorded only once. This chain uses TRBV3-1 (or the pseudogene TRBV3-2) with TRBJ2-1; weak D call: TRBD2 (6 bases). Per germline, CDR1 LGHDT and CDR2 YNNKEL (reference sequence). CDR3 length: 15 amino acids. Trimming pared 3 bases from V and 5 bases from J, leaving 14 bases between. The CDR3 loop is CASSHHSGLNNEQFF. In DNA, the CDR3 is TGTGCCAGCAGCCATCATAGCGGACTAAACAATGAGCAGTTCTTC.

The gene calls are TRBV7-3 and TRBJ2-1, with TRBD2 matching 9 bases. Germline V gene lookup returns CDR1 SGHTA and CDR2 FQGTGA. V dropped 4 bases and J dropped 7; count of bases not matched to a gene: 8. The CDR3 has 15 residues. The CDR3 DNA is TGTGCCAGCAGCTCGCTAGCGGGAATCGGTAATGAGCAGTTCTTC. It translates to CASSSLAGIGNEQFF.